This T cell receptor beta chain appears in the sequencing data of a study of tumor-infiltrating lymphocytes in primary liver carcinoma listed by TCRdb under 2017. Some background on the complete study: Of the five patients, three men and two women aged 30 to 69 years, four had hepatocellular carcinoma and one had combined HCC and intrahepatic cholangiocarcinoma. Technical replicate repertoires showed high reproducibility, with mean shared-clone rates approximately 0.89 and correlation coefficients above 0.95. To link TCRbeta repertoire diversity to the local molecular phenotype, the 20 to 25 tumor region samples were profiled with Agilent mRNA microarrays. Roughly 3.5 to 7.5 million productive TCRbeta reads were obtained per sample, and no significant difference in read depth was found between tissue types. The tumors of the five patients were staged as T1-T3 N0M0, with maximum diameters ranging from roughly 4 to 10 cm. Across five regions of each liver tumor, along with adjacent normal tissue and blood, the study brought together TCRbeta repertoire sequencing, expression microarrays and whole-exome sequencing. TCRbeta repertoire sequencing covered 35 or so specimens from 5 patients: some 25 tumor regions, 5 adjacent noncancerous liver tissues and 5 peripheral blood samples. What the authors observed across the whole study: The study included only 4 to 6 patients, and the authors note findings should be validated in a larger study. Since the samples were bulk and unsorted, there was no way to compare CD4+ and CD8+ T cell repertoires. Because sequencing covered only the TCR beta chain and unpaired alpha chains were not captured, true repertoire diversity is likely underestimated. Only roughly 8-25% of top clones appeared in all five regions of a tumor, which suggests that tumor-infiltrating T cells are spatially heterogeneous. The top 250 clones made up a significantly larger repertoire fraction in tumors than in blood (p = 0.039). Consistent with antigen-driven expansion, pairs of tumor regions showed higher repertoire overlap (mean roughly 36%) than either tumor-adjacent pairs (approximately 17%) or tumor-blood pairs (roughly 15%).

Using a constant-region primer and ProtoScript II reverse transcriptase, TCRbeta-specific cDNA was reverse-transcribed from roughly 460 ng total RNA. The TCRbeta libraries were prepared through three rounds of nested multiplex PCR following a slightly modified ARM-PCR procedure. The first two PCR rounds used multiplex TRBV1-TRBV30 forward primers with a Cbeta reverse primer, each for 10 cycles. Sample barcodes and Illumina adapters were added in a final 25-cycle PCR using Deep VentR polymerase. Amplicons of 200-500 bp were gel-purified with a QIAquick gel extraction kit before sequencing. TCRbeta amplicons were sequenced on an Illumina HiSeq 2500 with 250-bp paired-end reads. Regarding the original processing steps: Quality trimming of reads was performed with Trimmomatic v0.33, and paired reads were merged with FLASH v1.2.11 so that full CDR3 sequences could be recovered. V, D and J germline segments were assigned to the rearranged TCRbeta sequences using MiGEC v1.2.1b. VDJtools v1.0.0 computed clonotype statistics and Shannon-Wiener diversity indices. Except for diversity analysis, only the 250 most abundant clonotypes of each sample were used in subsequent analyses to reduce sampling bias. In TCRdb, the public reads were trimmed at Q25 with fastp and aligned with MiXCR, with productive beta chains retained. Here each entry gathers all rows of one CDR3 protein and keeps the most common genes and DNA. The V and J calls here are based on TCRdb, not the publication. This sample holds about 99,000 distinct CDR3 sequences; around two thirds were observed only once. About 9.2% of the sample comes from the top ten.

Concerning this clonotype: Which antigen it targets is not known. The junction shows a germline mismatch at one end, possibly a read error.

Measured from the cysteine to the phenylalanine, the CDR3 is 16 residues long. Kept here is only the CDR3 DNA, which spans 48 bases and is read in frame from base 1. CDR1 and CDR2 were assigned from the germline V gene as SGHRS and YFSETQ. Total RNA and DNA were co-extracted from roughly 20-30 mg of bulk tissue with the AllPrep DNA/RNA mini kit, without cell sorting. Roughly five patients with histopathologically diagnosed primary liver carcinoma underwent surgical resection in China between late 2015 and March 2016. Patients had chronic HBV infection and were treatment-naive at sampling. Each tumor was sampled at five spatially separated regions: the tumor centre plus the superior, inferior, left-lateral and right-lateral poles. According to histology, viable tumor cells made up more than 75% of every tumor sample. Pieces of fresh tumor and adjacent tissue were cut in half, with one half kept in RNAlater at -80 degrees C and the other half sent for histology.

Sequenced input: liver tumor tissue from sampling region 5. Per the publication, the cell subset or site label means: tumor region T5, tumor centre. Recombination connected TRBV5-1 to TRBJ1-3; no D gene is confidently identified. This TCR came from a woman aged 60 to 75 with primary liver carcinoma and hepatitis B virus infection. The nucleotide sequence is TGCGCCAGCAGCACCGCCGACACGAGCTCTAGAAACACCATATATTTT. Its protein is CASSTADTSSRNTIYF.